This TCR beta chain was identified in a study of cytotoxic CD8 clonotypes in ibrutinib-treated CLL. Produced via immunoSEQ multiplex PCR; TCRdb's table is partial and in-frame only. Among some 200,000 clones, about four fifths were seen once, and the ten largest hold about an eighth. This specimen consisted of PBMCs, obtained after 12 months of ibrutinib treatment. The sequence was collected from a human donor with chronic lymphocytic leukemia.

The CDR3, as DNA: TGCGCCAGCAGCTTGGGACAGTCAACTAATGAAAAACTGTTTTTT. It codes for CASSLGQSTNEKLFF. The gene calls are TRBV5-1 and TRBJ1-4; a weak D match, TRBD1 (5 bases). In germline, CDR1 is SGHRS, CDR2 YFSETQ. The CDR3 sequence is 15 residues long. V dropped 0 bases and J dropped 0 bases, with 6 bases sitting between them.